This section outlines one TCR beta chain sequence together with its context. The data belong to a study of blood T cell repertoires in COVID-19. About the research overall: COVID-19 samples from acute and convalescent phases originated in the United States, Italy and Spain.

Germline CDR1 and CDR2: MDHEN and SYDVKM. The CDR3 has 14 amino acids. The V end lost 3 bases, the J end lost 2 bases, and 11 bases lay between the germline ends. Generated by immunoSEQ multiplex PCR, the TCRdb table keeps only in-frame clones and is missing some. Here the sample spans 150,000 to 200,000 clones, approximately 80% being singletons. Participant-reported clinical history was the basis for cohort assignment. Donors in Cohort 3 counted as recovered after two negative PCRs, clearance, or symptom resolution. The TCR comes from a man in his fifties who had recovered from COVID-19. The genes are TRBV28 and TRBJ2-7; possibly TRBD1 for D (5 bases). Sequencing was done on a sample of PBMCs or T cells enriched from blood (not recorded which). CDR3 amino acids: CASSFAQGTYEQYF. The CDR3 DNA sequence: TGTGCCAGCAGTTTTGCCCAGGGCACCTACGAGCAGTACTTC.